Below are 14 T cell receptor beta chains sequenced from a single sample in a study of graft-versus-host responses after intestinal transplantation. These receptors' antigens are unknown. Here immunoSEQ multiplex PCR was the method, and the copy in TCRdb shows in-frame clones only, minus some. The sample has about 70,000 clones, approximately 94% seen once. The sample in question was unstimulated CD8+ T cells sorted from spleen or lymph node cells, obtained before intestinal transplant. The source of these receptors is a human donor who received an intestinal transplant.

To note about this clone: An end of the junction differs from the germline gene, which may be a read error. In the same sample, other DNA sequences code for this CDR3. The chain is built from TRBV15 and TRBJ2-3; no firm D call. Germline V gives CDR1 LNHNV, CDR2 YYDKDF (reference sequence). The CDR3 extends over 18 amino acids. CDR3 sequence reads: CATSREPPRTLSTDTQYF. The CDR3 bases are TGTGCCACCAGCAGAGAGCCGCCTAGGACGCTGAGCACAGATACGCAATATTTT.

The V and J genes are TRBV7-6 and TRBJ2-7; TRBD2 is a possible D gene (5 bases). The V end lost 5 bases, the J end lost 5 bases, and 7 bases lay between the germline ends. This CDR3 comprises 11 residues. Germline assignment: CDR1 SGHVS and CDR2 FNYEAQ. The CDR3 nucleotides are TGTGCCAGCAGCCTCGGGGACGAGCAGTACTTC. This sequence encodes CASSLGDEQYF.

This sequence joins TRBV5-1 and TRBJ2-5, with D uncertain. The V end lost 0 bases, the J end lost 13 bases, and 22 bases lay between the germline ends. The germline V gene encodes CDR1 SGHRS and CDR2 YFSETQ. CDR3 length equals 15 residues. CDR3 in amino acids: CASSLVGSSSYERYF. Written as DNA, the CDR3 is TGCGCCAGCAGCTTGGTAGGCAGTTCCTCCTACGAGCGGTACTTC.

The CDR3 region is CASRTGDSYEQYF. CDR3 DNA: TGTGCCAGCAGGACAGGGGATAGCTACGAGCAGTACTTC. V is TRBV27 and J is TRBJ2-7; 8 bases map to TRBD1. J lost 3 bases, V lost 6 bases, and 4 bases had no gene match. The CDR3 totals 13 residues. Germline V gene data show CDR1 as MNHEY and CDR2 as SMNVEV (reference sequence).

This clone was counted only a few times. The CDR3 region is CASSSGTGRDGYTF. CDR3 sequence (DNA): TGTGCCAGCAGTTCCGGGACAGGGCGCGATGGCTACACCTTC. The chain uses TRBV27 and TRBJ1-2; 9 nucleotides agree with TRBD1. This CDR3 region has 14 residues. J was trimmed by 6 bases and V by 4 bases; bases with no gene match: 6. Germline-derived CDR1 and CDR2 are MNHEY and SMNVEV (reference sequence).

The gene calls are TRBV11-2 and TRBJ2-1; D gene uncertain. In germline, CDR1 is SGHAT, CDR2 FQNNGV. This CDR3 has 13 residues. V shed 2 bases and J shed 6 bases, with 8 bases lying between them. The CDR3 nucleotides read TGTGCCAGCAGCTTAAGTACCACCAATGAGCAGTTCTTC. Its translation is CASSLSTTNEQFF.

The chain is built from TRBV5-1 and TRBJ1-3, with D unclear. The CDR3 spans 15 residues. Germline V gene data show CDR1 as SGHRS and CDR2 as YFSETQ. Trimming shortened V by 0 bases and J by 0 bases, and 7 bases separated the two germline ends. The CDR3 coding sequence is TGCGCCAGCAGCTTGGGACATCTCTCTGGAAACACCATATATTTT. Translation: CASSLGHLSGNTIYF.

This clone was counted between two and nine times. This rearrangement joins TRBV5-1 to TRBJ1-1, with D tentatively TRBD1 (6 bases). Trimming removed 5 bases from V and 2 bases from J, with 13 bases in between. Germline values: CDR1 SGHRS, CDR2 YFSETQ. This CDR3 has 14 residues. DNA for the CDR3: TGCGCCAGCAGAAGTTACAGGGATAACACTGAAGCTTTCTTT. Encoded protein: CASRSYRDNTEAFF.

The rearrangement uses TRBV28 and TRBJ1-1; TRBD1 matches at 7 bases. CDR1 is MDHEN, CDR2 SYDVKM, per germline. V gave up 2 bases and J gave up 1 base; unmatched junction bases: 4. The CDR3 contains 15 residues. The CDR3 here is CASSLTGVGNTEAFF. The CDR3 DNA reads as TGTGCCAGCAGTTTAACAGGGGTTGGGAACACTGAAGCTTTCTTT. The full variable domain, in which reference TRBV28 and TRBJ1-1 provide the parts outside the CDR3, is DVKVTQSSRYLVKRTGEKVFLECVQDMDHENMFWYRQDPGLGLRLIYFSYDVKMKEKGDIPEGYSVSREKKERFSLILESASTNQTSMYLCASSLTGVGNTEAFFGQGTRLTVV.

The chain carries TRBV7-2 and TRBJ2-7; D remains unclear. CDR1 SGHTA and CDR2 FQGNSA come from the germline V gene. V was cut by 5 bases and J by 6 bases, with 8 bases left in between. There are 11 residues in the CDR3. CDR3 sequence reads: CASSHECEQYF. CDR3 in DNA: TGTGCCAGCAGCCATGAGTGCGAGCAGTACTTC.

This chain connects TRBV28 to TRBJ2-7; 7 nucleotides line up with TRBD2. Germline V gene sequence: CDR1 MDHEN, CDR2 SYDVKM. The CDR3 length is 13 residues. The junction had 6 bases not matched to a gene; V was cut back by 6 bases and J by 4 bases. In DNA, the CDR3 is TGTGCCAGCAGGGCGGGAGAGAGGTACGAGCAGTACTTC. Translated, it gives CASRAGERYEQYF.

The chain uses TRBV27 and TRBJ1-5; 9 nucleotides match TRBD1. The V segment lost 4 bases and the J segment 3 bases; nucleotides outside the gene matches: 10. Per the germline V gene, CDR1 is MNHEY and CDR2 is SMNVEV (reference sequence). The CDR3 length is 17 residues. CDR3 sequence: CASSSIQGARDNQPQHF. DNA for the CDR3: TGTGCCAGCAGTTCCATACAGGGGGCGAGGGACAATCAGCCCCAGCATTTT.

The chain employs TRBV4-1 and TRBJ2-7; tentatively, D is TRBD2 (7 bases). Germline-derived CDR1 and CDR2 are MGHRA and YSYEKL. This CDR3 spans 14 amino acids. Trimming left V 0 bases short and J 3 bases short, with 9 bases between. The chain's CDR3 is CASSQERGGYEQYF. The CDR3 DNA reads TGCGCCAGCAGCCAAGAAAGGGGGGGCTACGAGCAGTACTTC.

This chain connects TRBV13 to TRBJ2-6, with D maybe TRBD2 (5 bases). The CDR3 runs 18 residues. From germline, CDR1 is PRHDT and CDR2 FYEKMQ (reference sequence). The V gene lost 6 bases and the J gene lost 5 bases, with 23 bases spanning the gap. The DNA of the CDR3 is TGTGCCAGCAGGCTAGCTCAGCTGAGTACAAGTCGGGCCAACGTCCTGACTTTC. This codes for CASRLAQLSTSRANVLTF.